This T cell receptor beta chain was sequenced for a study of T cells after posttransplantation cyclophosphamide. Findings and limits, study-wide: Recipient CMV seropositivity and CMV reactivation strongly tracked TRB clonality. Tissue-infiltrating T cells from skin or gut overlapped little with blood T cells. Donor-recipient repertoire similarity was low at 1-2 months, rising over year one.

Cyclophosphamide on days +3 and +4 followed busulfan-fludarabine conditioning and a marrow graft. This clone was detected a few times. Its target is not known. Clones were read by immunoSEQ multiplex PCR, and TCRdb kept only the in-frame ones, dropping some. The table lists thousands of clones, no singletons, with around 50% in the top ten. Germline loops: CDR1 MGHDK, CDR2 SYGVNS. Trimming cost V 6 bases and J 1 base, with 16 bases left between them. CDR3 size: 15 residues. The TCR originated in a male patient between 50 and 60 years old who received an allogeneic stem cell transplant from an unrelated donor, was CMV-positive, and had acute GVHD only. T cells may partly derive from the graft donor. Sequenced here: PBMCs, sampled after allogeneic stem cell transplant with posttransplant cyclophosphamide. V is TRBV25-1 and J is TRBJ2-7; no clear D gene. In DNA form, the CDR3 reads TGTGCCAGCAGCCCAACCCGTGGCAGATCCTACGAGCAGTACTTC. Translated, it gives CASSPTRGRSYEQYF.